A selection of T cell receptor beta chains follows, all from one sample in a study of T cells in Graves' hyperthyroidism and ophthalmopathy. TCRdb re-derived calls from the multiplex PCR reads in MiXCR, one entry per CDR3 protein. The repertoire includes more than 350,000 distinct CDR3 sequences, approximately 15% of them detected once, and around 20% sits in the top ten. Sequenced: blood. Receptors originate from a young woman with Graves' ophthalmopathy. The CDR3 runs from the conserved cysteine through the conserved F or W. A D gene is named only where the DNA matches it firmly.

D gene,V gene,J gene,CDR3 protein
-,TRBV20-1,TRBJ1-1,CSARDGATLNTEAFF
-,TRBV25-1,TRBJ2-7,CASSEWKGSNEQYF
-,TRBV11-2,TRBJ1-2,CASSLVGLAGQDFYGYTF
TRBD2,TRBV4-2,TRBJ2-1,CASSHPLAGVDNEQFF
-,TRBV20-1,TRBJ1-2,CSARSNIRVNYGYTF
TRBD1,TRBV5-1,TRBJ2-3,CASSLRQGADTQYF
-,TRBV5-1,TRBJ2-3,CASSLKGDTQYF
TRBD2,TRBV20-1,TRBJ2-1,CSARDSSGLAGSSYNEQFF
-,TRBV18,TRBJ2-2,CASSPAAGDVWELFF
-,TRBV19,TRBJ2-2,CASQEGSGRRDTGELFF
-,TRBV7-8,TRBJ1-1,CASSLDSRFYTEAFF
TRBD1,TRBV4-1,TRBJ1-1,CASLRQGNTEAFF
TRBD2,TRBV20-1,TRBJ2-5,CSAPTSGQETQYF
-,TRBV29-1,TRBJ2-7,CSVGGVGEQYF
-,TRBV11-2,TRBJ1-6,CASSQIGGPLNSPLHF
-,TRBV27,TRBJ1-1,CASSLSPGGNTETFF
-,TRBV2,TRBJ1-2,CASSLNVIYGYTF
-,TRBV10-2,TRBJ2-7,CSSTKTTDSYEQYF
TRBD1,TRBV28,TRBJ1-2,CASSKQGNYGYTF
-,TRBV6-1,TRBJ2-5,CASSEAAYETQYF
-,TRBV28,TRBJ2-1,CASRPPSGRDYNEQFF
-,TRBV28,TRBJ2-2,CASNGRSNAGELFF
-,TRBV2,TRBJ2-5,CASSRDLSETQYF
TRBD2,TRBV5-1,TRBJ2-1,CASSLGAGLAGANEQFF
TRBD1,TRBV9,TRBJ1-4,CASSPDREQPLGEKLFF
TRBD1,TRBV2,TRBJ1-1,CASRGTGGDTEAFF
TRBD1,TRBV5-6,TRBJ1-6,CASSLWDRMSPLHF
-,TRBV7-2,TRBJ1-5,CASSLSGGQPQHF
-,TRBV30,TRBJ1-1,CAWDQWRGAAAFF
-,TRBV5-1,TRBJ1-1,CASRKQASLEAFF
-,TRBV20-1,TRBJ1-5,CSARREPFQGNQPQHF
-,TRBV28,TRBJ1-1,CASSRHRTAFF
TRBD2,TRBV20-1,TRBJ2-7,CSAPRGGGPFYEQYF
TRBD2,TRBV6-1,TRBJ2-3,CASSKGGLAGLDTQYF
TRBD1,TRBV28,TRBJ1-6,CASSPGTGHSPLHF
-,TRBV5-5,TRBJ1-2,CASSLTSFYTF
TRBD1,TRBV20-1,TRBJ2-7,CSAGLGGSSYEQYF
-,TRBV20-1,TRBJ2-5,CSARTGQETQYF
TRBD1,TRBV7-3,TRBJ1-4,CASRPDGGQDPPNEKLFF
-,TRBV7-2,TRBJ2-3,CASSLTSSTDTQYF
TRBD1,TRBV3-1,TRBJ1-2,CASSQVTDRGRYGYGYTF
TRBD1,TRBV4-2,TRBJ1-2,CASSQADRGDGGYTF
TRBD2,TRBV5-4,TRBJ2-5,CASSLGPAGGRETQYF
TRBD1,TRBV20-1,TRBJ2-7,CSAIEWGQGGLLTYEQYF
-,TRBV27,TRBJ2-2,CASSALGGPNTGELFF
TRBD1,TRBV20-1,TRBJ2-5,CSARTGIPLKTQYF
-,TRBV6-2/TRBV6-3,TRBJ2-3,CASRGAGQADTQYF
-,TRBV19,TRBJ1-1,CARSPSQFMNTEAFF